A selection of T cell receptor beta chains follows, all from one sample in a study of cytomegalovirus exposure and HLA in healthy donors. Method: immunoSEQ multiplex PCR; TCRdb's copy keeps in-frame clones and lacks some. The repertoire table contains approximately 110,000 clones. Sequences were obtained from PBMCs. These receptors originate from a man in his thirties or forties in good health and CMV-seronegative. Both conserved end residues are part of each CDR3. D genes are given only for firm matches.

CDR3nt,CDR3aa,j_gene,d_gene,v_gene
TGTGCCAGCAGCTTAAAGGGGCTTCATCAGCCCCAGCATTTT,CASSLKGLHQPQHF,TRBJ1-5,-,TRBV2
TGTGCCAGCAGTGAAGCTATTGTAACACACTATGGCTACACCTTC,CASSEAIVTHYGYTF,TRBJ1-2,-,TRBV6-1
TGTGCCTGGAGCGGCTGGCGGGTTAGCTCCTACAATGAGCAGTTCTTC,CAWSGWRVSSYNEQFF,TRBJ2-1,-,TRBV30
TGTGCCAGCAGCTTCTCGGACAGGGACCATGGCTACACCTTC,CASSFSDRDHGYTF,TRBJ1-2,TRBD1,TRBV7-9
TGTGCCAGCAGCCAAGCAGGCGTCAGCAGGTATGGCTACACCTTC,CASSQAGVSRYGYTF,TRBJ1-2,-,TRBV7-9
TGTGCCGGGGGACTAGCGGGAGGGCCCTCCTACAATGAGCAGTTCTTC,CAGGLAGGPSYNEQFF,TRBJ2-1,TRBD2,TRBV30
TGTGCCAGCAGTTCCCGACAGTCCTCTGGAAACACCATATATTTT,CASSSRQSSGNTIYF,TRBJ1-3,-,TRBV28
TGTGCCAGCAGCAGAGGGGGTACGGACACTGAAGCTTTCTTT,CASSRGGTDTEAFF,TRBJ1-1,-,TRBV7-9
TGTGCCAGCAGCTTAGCGATAGGAGGAGATACGCAGTATTTT,CASSLAIGGDTQYF,TRBJ2-3,-,TRBV7-2
TGTGCCAGCAGCAACCAGGTTGGGTGGGATACGCAGTATTTT,CASSNQVGWDTQYF,TRBJ2-3,-,TRBV7-9
TGTGCCAGCAGTGACCCACGTGAAGTAGCCGCCAAAAACATTCAGTACTTC,CASSDPREVAAKNIQYF,TRBJ2-4,-,TRBV2
TGCGCCAGCAGTCCCAGGGGGCCCCGATCCTTCTTCTACGAGCAGTACTTC,CASSPRGPRSFFYEQYF,TRBJ2-7,TRBD1,TRBV23-1
TGTGCCAGCAGTCCGTCGGACAGGGGTGGAAACACCATATATTTT,CASSPSDRGGNTIYF,TRBJ1-3,TRBD1,TRBV6-1
TGTGCCAGCCGGAGGGCAGGAACCGGGGAGCTGTTTTTT,CASRRAGTGELFF,TRBJ2-2,-,TRBV19
TGCGCCAGCAGCTTATCTCCGGGACTAGCGGTCCTCCGGAACGAGCAGTACTTC,CASSLSPGLAVLRNEQYF,TRBJ2-7,TRBD2,TRBV5-1
TGTGCCAGCAGTTCAGGACAGGCCGGAAAACTGTTTTTT,CASSSGQAGKLFF,TRBJ1-4,TRBD1,TRBV7-2
TGTGCCTGGGGACTAGCGGGAGGTCCAGATACGCAGTATTTT,CAWGLAGGPDTQYF,TRBJ2-3,TRBD2,TRBV30
TGTGCCGGCTTAAACCCGGGACAGGGAGCGAAGGAGCAGTACTTC,CAGLNPGQGAKEQYF,TRBJ2-7,TRBD1,TRBV2
TGTGCCAGTACCCGAGAAGCGGGAGGGCCTCCAGATACGCAGTATTTT,CASTREAGGPPDTQYF,TRBJ2-3,TRBD2,TRBV19
TGCGCCAGCAGCTTTCAGGGGGCGGGGGAGCAGTACTTC,CASSFQGAGEQYF,TRBJ2-7,TRBD1,TRBV5-1
TGTGCCAGCACCCCAAGGGCGTTAGCGGGAGTCGGGTCCTACAATGAGCAGTTCTTC,CASTPRALAGVGSYNEQFF,TRBJ2-1,TRBD2,TRBV2
TGTGCCAGTAGTTTATGGGCAGGTACGGCTGGAAACACCGTATATTTT,CASSLWAGTAGNTVYF,TRBJ1-3,-,TRBV28
TGTGCCAGCAGCCCCACGAACAGAGACACTGAAGCTTTCTTT,CASSPTNRDTEAFF,TRBJ1-1,-,TRBV5-4
TGTGCCAGCAGCGCCGCGCTCCTGAGGGAAAAACTGTTTTTT,CASSAALLREKLFF,TRBJ1-4,-,TRBV11-2
TGTGCCAGCAGCGTAGAAGGGGCGCTCTCCGAGCAGTACTTC,CASSVEGALSEQYF,TRBJ2-7,-,TRBV9
TGCGCCAGCAGAATAACAGGGGAGGCGGGAAACACCATATATTTT,CASRITGEAGNTIYF,TRBJ1-3,TRBD1,TRBV5-1
TGTGCCAGCTCACCAGGACATCCCGGAAACACCATATATTTT,CASSPGHPGNTIYF,TRBJ1-3,-,TRBV18
TGCGCCAGCAGCGTTGACAGACCCGGGGGCTCCTACGAGCAGTACTTC,CASSVDRPGGSYEQYF,TRBJ2-7,-,TRBV4-1
TGTGCCAGCACCCCCGGGGGCGGGGAGCTGTTTTTT,CASTPGGGELFF,TRBJ2-2,-,TRBV2
TGTGCCAGCAGTTCCATAGCGGGTGGTTATGCAGAGCAGTACTTC,CASSSIAGGYAEQYF,TRBJ2-7,TRBD2,TRBV6-5
TGCGCCAGCAGCGAGGGGCAGGGGGTGGCGTACGAGCAGTACTTC,CASSEGQGVAYEQYF,TRBJ2-7,TRBD1,TRBV5-1
TGTGCCTGGAGCGTCAGGGGCAATCAGCCCCAGCATTTT,CAWSVRGNQPQHF,TRBJ1-5,-,TRBV30
TGTGCCAGCAGTCGGCGGGAGATGGCCCAGTACTTC,CASSRREMAQYF,TRBJ2-5,TRBD2,TRBV2
TGTGCCATCAGTGATTTAGGCCGTAAGGAACAGGGGTTTCTCTACGAGCAGTACTTC,CAISDLGRKEQGFLYEQYF,TRBJ2-7,TRBD1,TRBV10-3